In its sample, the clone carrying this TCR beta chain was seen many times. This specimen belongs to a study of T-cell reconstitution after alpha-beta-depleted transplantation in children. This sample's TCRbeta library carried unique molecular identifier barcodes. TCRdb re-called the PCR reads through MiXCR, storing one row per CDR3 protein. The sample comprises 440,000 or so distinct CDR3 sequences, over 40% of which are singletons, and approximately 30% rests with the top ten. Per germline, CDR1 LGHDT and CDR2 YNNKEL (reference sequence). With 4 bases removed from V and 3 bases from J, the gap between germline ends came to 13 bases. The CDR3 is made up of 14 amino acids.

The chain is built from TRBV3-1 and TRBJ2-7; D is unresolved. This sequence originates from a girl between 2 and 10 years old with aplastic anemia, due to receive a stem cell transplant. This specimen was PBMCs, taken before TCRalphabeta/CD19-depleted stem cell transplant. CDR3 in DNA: TGTGCCAGCAGCCGTCTGGGGTTCAGCTACGAGCAGTACTTC. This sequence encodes CASSRLGFSYEQYF.